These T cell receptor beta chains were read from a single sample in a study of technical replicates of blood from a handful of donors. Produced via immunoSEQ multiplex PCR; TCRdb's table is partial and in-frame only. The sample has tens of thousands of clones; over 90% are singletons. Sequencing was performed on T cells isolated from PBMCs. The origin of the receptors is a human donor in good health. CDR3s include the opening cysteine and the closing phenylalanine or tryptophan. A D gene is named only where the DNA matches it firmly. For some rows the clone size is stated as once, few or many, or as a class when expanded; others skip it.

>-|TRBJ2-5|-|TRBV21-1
TGTGCCAGCAGCCCCCGACAGGGTGCCCCAAAAGAGACCCAGTACTTC
CASSPRQGAPKETQYF
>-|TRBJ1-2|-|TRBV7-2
TGTGCCAGCAGCCCCCTCCCCTTTCGGGGTCCCAACTATGGCTACACCTTC
CASSPLPFRGPNYGYTF
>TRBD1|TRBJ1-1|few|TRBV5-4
TGTGCCAGCAGCCAGAATCCGGGACAGACTTTGAACACTGAAGCTTTCTTT
CASSQNPGQTLNTEAFF
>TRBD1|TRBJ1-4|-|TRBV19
TGTGCCAGTAGTCCTCAGGGGGCCCCCATTGAAAAACTGTTTTTT
CASSPQGAPIEKLFF
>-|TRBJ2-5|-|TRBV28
TGTGCCAGCAGCATTACACGGGCCCAGTACTTC
CASSITRAQYF
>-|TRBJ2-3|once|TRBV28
TGTGCCAGCAGTTTAGGGGGATTGCGGGGGCCGCTTAGCACAGATACGCAGTATTTT
CASSLGGLRGPLSTDTQYF
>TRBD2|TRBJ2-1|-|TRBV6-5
TGTGCCAGCAGAAATAGCGGGGGGGAGTACAATGAGCAGTTCTTC
CASRNSGGEYNEQFF
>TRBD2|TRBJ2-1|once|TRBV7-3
TGTGCCAGCAGCTCATCGGGGGGGCCCGACAATGAGCAGTTCTTC
CASSSSGGPDNEQFF
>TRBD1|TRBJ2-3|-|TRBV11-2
TGTGCCAGCAGCTTAGACTTCCTGACAGGGAGCACAGATACGCAGTATTTT
CASSLDFLTGSTDTQYF
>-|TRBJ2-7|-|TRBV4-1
TGCGCCAGCAGTCCAAACTTGGGACAACTGGGGGAGCAGTACTTC
CASSPNLGQLGEQYF
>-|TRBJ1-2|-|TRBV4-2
TGTGCCAGCAGCCAAGAGAGCCGCGGTGGCTACACCTTC
CASSQESRGGYTF
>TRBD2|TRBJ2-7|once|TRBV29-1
TGCAGCGTTCTGGGAAGCGGCGGGGAGGGTGAGCAGTACTTC
CSVLGSGGEGEQYF
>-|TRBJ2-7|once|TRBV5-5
TGTGCCAGCAGCTTGAATAGAGGAGAGGAGTACTTC
CASSLNRGEEYF
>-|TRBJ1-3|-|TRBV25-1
TGTGCCAGCAGACGACCCGGGAAATCTGGAAACACCATATATTTT
CASRRPGKSGNTIYF
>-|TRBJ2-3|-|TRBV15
TGTGCCACCAGCAGAGGACAGGGGCGGGGGACAGATACGCAGTATTTT
CATSRGQGRGTDTQYF
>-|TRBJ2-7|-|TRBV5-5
TGTGCCAGCAGCTTGGAAGGGGAAAGGTACGAGCAGTACTTC
CASSLEGERYEQYF
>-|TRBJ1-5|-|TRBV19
TGTGCCAGTACCACTAGGCAGTCCGAGTTTAATCAGCCCCAGCATTTT
CASTTRQSEFNQPQHF
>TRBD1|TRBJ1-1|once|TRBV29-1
TGCAGCGTTGGGGGACAGGGTGGGACTGAAGCTTTCTTT
CSVGGQGGTEAFF
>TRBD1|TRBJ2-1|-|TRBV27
TGTGCCAGCAGTTCGGACAGGGGATACAATGAGCAGTTCTTC
CASSSDRGYNEQFF
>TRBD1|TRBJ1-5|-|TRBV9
TGTGCCAGCAGCCCGTGGGGACAGAGCAATCAGCCCCAGCATTTT
CASSPWGQSNQPQHF
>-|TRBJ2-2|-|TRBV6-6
TGTGCCAGCAGTTGGGCCGCCTCCGGGGAGCTGTTTTTT
CASSWAASGELFF
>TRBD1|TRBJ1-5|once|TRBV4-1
TGCGCCAGCAGCCAACGGACAGGGGGAAATCAGCCCCAGCATTTT
CASSQRTGGNQPQHF
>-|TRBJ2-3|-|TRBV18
TGTGCCAGCTCACCACTCTTTTTCGCAGATACGCAGTATTTT
CASSPLFFADTQYF
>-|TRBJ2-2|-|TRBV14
TGTGCCAGCAGCCAACTCCAGGGAAACACCGGGGAGCTGTTTTTT
CASSQLQGNTGELFF
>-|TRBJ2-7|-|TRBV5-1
TGCGCCAGCAGCTTGGGAAATTGGGGGGCCTACGAGCAGTACTTC
CASSLGNWGAYEQYF
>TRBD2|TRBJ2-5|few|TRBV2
TGTGCCAGCAGTGCTAGCGGTGATTCTGGGGAGACCCAGTACTTC
CASSASGDSGETQYF
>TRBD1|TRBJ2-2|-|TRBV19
TGTGCCAGTAGGGCTGGACAGGGAATCACCGGGGAGCTGTTTTTT
CASRAGQGITGELFF
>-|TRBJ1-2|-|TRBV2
TGTGCCAGCAGTCTGCAGACTAGGGATGGCTACACCTTC
CASSLQTRDGYTF
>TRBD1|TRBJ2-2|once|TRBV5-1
TGCGCCAGTAATACCAGGACAGGGGACACCGGGGAGCTGTTTTTT
CASNTRTGDTGELFF
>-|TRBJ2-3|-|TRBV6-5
TGTGCCAGCAGTTATATAGGCACAGATACGCAGTATTTT
CASSYIGTDTQYF
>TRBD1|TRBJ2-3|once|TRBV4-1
TGCGCCAGCAGCCAAGATGGGGGACAGGGTCTTTCAGATACGCAGTATTTT
CASSQDGGQGLSDTQYF
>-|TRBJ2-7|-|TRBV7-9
TGTGCCAGCAGCTTAGCGTTACGGGAAAGCGACGAGCAGTACTTC
CASSLALRESDEQYF